The 15 T cell receptor beta chains given below trace back to one sample, sequenced in a study of OX40 agonist ivuxolimab in advanced cancers. Sequencing used immunoSEQ multiplex PCR; TCRdb keeps in-frame clones, though not all of them. The table has approximately 100,000 clones, 85% to 90% seen once. The sequencing used CD4+ or CD8+ T cells sorted from blood, collected in a trial of the OX40 agonist ivuxolimab. The source is an adult with an advanced solid tumor such as melanoma, head and neck, liver or kidney cancer.

The chain combines TRBV28 with TRBJ2-7; 7 nucleotides agree with TRBD2. From germline, CDR1 is MDHEN and CDR2 SYDVKM. Trimming cost V 5 bases and J 5 bases; bases outside gene matches: 9. This CDR3 has 14 amino acids. The DNA for the CDR3 is TGTGCCAGCAGTCGGGGAGGGTCCGGAAACGAGCAGTACTTC. Its protein is CASSRGGSGNEQYF.

In nucleotides, the CDR3 is TGCGCCAGCAGCCCCTTGCGGGGGGCGTCAGATACGCAGTATTTT. Protein: CASSPLRGASDTQYF. This chain connects TRBV4-1 to TRBJ2-3, with TRBD2 matching 8 bases. CDR1 is MGHRA, CDR2 YSYEKL, per germline. This CDR3 is 15 amino acids long. Trimming removed 4 bases from V and 4 bases from J; junction bases left unmatched: 7.

This clone was picked up one time. This rearrangement joins TRBV6-6 to TRBJ1-1, with TRBD1 identical over 10 bases. The V gene's germline CDR1 is MNHNY and CDR2 SVGAGI (reference sequence). J was trimmed by 7 bases and V by 10 bases; bases with no gene match: 9. The CDR3 length is 13 residues. The CDR3 loop is CAIRQGASGEAFF. The DNA for the CDR3 is TGTGCCATTCGACAGGGGGCTTCGGGTGAAGCTTTCTTT.

This chain connects TRBV11-3 to TRBJ2-7; D is tentatively TRBD1 or TRBD2 (5 bases each). In germline, CDR1 is SGHNT, CDR2 YENEEA. The V and J ends lost 5 bases and 0 bases respectively, with 14 bases between them. The CDR3 contains 15 residues. DNA for the CDR3: TGTGCCAGCAGCCTAGGGGCAGGGAGCTCCTACGAGCAGTACTTC. Protein product: CASSLGAGSSYEQYF.

This chain links TRBV27 with TRBJ1-2; D remains unclear. Between the trimmed V and J ends, which lost 5 bases and 0 bases, there was a span of 10 bases. The CDR3 is 14 amino acids. Germline V gives CDR1 MNHEY, CDR2 SMNVEV (reference sequence). DNA of the CDR3: TGTGCCAGCAGTCCCATCGCGTCTAACTATGGCTACACCTTC. Its translation is CASSPIASNYGYTF.

The rearrangement uses TRBV5-1 and TRBJ1-4, with D unresolved. The CDR3 runs to 13 residues. V lost 4 bases, J lost 7 bases, and 11 bases lay in between. Germline-derived CDR1 and CDR2 are SGHRS and YFSETQ. The CDR3 region has the DNA TGCGCCAGCAGCCAGAACGGTGGTGAAAAACTGTTTTTT. This sequence encodes CASSQNGGEKLFF.

This clone was seen a single time. The chain couples TRBV7-2 to TRBJ1-4; maybe TRBD1 (5 bases). V lost 6 bases to trimming and J lost 4 bases, with 9 bases between them. CDR1 and CDR2 from the germline V gene are SGHTA and FQGNSA. This CDR3 is 13 amino acids long. CDR3 bases: TGTGCCAGCAGACTCGACAGTAATGAAAAACTGTTTTTT. Amino acids: CASRLDSNEKLFF.

The rearrangement links TRBV6-1 to TRBJ2-1; TRBD2 matches at 12 bases. The V segment lost 4 bases and the J segment 4 bases; nucleotides outside the gene matches: 8. The germline CDR1 and CDR2 sequences are MNHNS and SASEGT. The CDR3 extends over 17 amino acids. CDR3 nucleotide sequence: TGTGCCAGCAGTGGGTCTAGCGGGGGGGCCTCTTACAATGAGCAGTTCTTC. The encoded protein is CASSGSSGGASYNEQFF.

CDR3 sequence (DNA): TGTGCCACCCTTCCGGGGCGGACAGGGGGCAACTATGGCTACACCTTC. Amino acids: CATLPGRTGGNYGYTF. This chain joins TRBV18 and TRBJ1-2, with 11 nucleotides matching TRBD1. This CDR3 has 16 residues. V shed 10 bases and J 2 bases; nucleotides not matched to a gene: 12. The germline V gene encodes CDR1 KGHSH and CDR2 LQKENI. Filled out from reference TRBV18 and TRBJ1-2, the complete variable domain reads NAGVMQNPRHLVRRRGQEARLRCSPMKGHSHVYWYRQLPEEGLKFMVYLQKENIIDESGMPKERFSAEFPKEGPSILRIQQVVRGDSAAYFCATLPGRTGGNYGYTFGSGTRLTVV.

The CDR3 bases are TGTGCCAGCAGTTATAGCGGGGGAATCAATTTTGTGCAGTACTTC. This translates into CASSYSGGINFVQYF. The chain joins TRBV28 to TRBJ2-7, with TRBD2 matching 9 bases. V lost 4 bases, J lost 9 bases, and 13 bases stayed unmatched. CDR3 length equals 15 residues. CDR1 and CDR2 from the germline V gene are MDHEN and SYDVKM. The variable domain in full, completed from reference TRBV28 and TRBJ2-7, reads DVKVTQSSRYLVKRTGEKVFLECVQDMDHENMFWYRQDPGLGLRLIYFSYDVKMKEKGDIPEGYSVSREKKERFSLILESASTNQTSMYLCASSYSGGINFVQYFGPGTRLTVT.

This sequence joins TRBV28 and TRBJ1-1; no definite D call. Trimming stripped 4 bases from V and 1 base from J, with 4 bases between. CDR1 and CDR2 from the germline V gene are MDHEN and SYDVKM. CDR3 length: 12 amino acids. DNA for the CDR3: TGTGCCAGCAGTTCGCGGAACACTGAAGCTTTCTTT. It is translated as CASSSRNTEAFF.

This rearrangement joins TRBV11-2 to TRBJ2-2; D perhaps matches TRBD2 (5 bases). V lost 5 bases, J lost 2 bases, and 12 bases lay in between. Germline values: CDR1 SGHAT, CDR2 FQNNGV. The CDR3 is 15 residues long. The CDR3 sequence: CASSTRLTNTGELFF. For the CDR3, the DNA is TGTGCCAGCAGCACCCGACTAACTAACACCGGGGAGCTGTTTTTT.

V usage is TRBV30 and J usage is TRBJ2-5; tentatively, D is TRBD1 or TRBD2 (6 bases each). The germline gives CDR1 GTSNPN, CDR2 SVGIG (reference sequence). Deletions cut 0 bases from V and 5 bases from J, with 13 bases between. This CDR3 region has 14 residues. The CDR3 region is CAWSVDRGVETQYF. CDR3 in DNA: TGTGCCTGGAGTGTCGATAGGGGGGTGGAGACCCAGTACTTC.

This chain connects TRBV4-3 to TRBJ1-4; D remains ambiguous. Germline V gene lookup returns CDR1 LGHNA and CDR2 YSLEER. The CDR3 spans 19 residues. V lost 0 bases, J lost 0 bases, and 17 bases lay in between. In DNA form, the CDR3 reads TGCGCCAGCAGCCAAGATTTGGTCGTTAGAAGCGCAACTAATGAAAAACTGTTTTTT. Its protein is CASSQDLVVRSATNEKLFF.

This chain joins TRBV4-2 and TRBJ2-1; 7 bases align to TRBD2. Germline-derived CDR1 and CDR2 are LGHNA and YNFKEQ. This CDR3 has 16 residues. The trim removed 5 bases at V and 3 bases at J, leaving 10 bases unmatched. In nucleotides, the CDR3 is TGTGCCAGCAGCGGGGGGGGTCGAACCTACTACAATGAGCAGTTCTTC. Residues: CASSGGGRTYYNEQFF.